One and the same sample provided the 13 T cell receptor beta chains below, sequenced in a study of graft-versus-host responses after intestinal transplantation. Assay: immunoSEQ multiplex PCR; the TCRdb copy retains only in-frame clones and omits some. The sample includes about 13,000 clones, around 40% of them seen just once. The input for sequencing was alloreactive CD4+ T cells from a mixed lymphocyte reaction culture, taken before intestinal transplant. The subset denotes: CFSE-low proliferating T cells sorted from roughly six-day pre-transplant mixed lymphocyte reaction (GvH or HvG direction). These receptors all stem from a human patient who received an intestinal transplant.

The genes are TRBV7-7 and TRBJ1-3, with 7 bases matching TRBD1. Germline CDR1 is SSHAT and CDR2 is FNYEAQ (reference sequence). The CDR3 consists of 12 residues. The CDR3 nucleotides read TGTGAGTCAGGGGGTAGTGGAAACACCATATATTTT. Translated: CESGGSGNTIYF.

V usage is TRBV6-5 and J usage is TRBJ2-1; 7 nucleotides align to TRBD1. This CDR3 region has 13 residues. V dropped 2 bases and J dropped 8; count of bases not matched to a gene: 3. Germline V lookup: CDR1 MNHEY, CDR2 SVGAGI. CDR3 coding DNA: TGTGCCAGCAGTTACAGGGGGCCGGATGAGCAGTTCTTC. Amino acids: CASSYRGPDEQFF.

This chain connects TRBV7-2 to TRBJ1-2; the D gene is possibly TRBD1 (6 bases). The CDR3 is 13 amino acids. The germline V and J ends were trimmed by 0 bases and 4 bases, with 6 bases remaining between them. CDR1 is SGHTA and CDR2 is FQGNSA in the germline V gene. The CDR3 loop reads CASSLAGGYGYTF. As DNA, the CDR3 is TGTGCCAGCAGCTTAGCAGGGGGCTATGGCTACACCTTC.

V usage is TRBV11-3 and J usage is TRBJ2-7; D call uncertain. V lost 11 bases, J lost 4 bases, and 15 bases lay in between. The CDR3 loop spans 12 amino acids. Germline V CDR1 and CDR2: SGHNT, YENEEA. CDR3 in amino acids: CADPFSHYEQYF. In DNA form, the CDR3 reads TGTGCCGACCCCTTTAGCCATTACGAGCAGTACTTC.

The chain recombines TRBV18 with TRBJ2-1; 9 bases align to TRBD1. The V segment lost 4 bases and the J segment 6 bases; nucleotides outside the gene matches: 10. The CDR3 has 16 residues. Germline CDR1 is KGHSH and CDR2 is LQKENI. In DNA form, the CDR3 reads TGTGCCAGCTCACACCTCACAGGGGGCGTTGTCAATGAGCAGTTCTTC. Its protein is CASSHLTGGVVNEQFF.

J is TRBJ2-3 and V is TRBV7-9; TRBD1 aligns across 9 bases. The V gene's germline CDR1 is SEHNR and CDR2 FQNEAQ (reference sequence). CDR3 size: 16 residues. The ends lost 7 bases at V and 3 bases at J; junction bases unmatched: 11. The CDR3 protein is CASKNERQGVTDTQYF. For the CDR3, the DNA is TGTGCCAGCAAAAACGAACGACAGGGGGTAACAGATACGCAGTATTTT.

The DNA for the CDR3 is TGTGCCAGCAGCTTTACAGGGGCCACTGAAGCTTTCTTT. It encodes CASSFTGATEAFF. The rearrangement joins TRBV27 to TRBJ1-1; TRBD1 aligns across 7 bases. Germline lookup yields CDR1 MNHEY and CDR2 SMNVEV (reference sequence). The V segment lost 6 bases and the J segment 4 bases; nucleotides outside the gene matches: 5. This CDR3 comprises 13 residues.

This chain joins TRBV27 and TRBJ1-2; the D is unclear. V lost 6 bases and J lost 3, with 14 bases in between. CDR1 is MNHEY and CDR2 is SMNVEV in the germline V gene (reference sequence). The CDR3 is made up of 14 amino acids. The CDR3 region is CASSPLRDDYGYTF. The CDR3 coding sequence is TGTGCCAGCAGCCCTCTTCGGGATGACTATGGCTACACCTTC.

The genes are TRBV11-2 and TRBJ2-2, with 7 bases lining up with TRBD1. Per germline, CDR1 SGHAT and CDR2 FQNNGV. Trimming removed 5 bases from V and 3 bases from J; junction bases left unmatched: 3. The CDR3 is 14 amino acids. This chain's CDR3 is CASSPTGHTGELFF. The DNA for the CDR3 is TGTGCCAGCAGCCCGACAGGGCACACCGGGGAGCTGTTTTTT.

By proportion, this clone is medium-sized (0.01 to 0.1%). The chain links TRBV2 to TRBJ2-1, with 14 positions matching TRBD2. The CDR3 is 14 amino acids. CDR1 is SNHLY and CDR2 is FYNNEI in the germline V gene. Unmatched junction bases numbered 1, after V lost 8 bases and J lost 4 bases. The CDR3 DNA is TGTGCCAGCGGACTAGCGGGGGGTTACAATGAGCAGTTCTTC. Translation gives CASGLAGGYNEQFF.

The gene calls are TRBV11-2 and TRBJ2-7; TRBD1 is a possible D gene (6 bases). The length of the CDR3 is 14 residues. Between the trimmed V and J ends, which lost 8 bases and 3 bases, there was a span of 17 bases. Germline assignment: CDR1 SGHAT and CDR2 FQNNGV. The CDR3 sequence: CASAKDRSLYEQYF. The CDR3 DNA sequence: TGTGCCAGCGCCAAGGACAGATCCCTCTACGAGCAGTACTTC. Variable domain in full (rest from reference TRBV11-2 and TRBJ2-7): EAGVAQSPRYKIIEKRQSVAFWCNPISGHATLYWYQQILGQGPKLLIQFQNNGVVDDSQLPKDRFSAERLKGVDSTLKIQPAKLEDSAVYLCASAKDRSLYEQYFGPGTRLTVT.

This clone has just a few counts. CDR3 sequence reads: CASSEAGGTYNEQFF. CDR3 sequence (DNA): TGTGCCAGCAGTGAGGCGGGGGGAACATACAATGAGCAGTTCTTC. This chain connects TRBV25-1 to TRBJ2-1, with 8 bases that match TRBD2. Germline V gives CDR1 MGHDK, CDR2 SYGVNS. V lost 3 bases, J lost 4 bases, and 5 bases stayed unmatched. This CDR3 has 15 residues.

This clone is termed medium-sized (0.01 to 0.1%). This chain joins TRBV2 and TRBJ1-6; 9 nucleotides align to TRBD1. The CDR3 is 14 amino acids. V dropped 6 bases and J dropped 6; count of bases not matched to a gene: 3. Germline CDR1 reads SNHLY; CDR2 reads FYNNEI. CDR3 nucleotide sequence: TGTGCCAGCAGATGGGACAGGGTTAATTCACCCCTCCACTTT. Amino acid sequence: CASRWDRVNSPLHF.